The source of this T cell receptor beta chain is a study of glioma-infiltrating T cells. About the research overall: Low-grade gliomas were grade II; glioblastomas were grade IV at initial diagnosis. Study results and caveats: Only very few CDR3 sequences appeared in both tissue and blood. Signature shared blood CDR3 motifs were enriched in low-divergence and depleted in high-divergence patients.

This clonotype showed up just once. As yet, its antigen is unknown. An end of the junction does not agree with germline; a read error may underlie this. TCR alpha and beta CDR3 regions were amplified from RNA using iRepertoire nested multiplex PCR. MiXCR, applied by TCRdb to the multiplex PCR reads, yields one record per CDR3 protein. The data hold around 390,000 distinct CDR3 sequences, with around 45% observed a single time. Germline V gene data show CDR1 as DFQATT and CDR2 as SNEGSKA (reference sequence). This CDR3 has 11 amino acids. This sequence originates from a human donor with low-grade glioma or glioblastoma, undergoing nonglioma brain surgery, or in good health (not recorded which). This sequence joins TRBV20-1 and TRBJ2-5; D not certain. Input material: glioma tissue, nonneoplastic brain tissue, or PBMCs (not recorded which). The CDR3 loop reads CSARGQETQHF. The CDR3 nucleotides are TGCAGTGCACGTGGTCAAGAGACCCAGCACTTC.